The rows below give T cell receptor beta chains drawn from one sample of a study of blood T cell repertoires in COVID-19. Assay: immunoSEQ multiplex PCR; the TCRdb copy retains only in-frame clones and omits some. The sample lists about 90,000 clones, more than 80% occurring once. Sequenced sample: peripheral blood. These receptor sequences come from a man between 50 and 59 years old with COVID-19, enrolled during active disease. Each CDR3 is given with its conserved first and last residue. A D gene is named only where the DNA matches it firmly. Size is omitted from some rows. Given values are once, few, many or a class for expanded clones.

>TRBD1|TRBV5-6|TRBJ1-3|.
CASSPPGSGARGPGNTIYF
TGTGCCAGCAGCCCCCCGGGATCCGGGGCCAGGGGGCCAGGAAACACCATATATTTT
>TRBD1|TRBV27|TRBJ1-1|once
CASSLSQGARASEAFF
TGTGCCAGCAGTTTATCCCAGGGGGCAAGAGCAAGTGAAGCTTTCTTT
>TRBD2|TRBV6-4|TRBJ2-1|.
CASSGTSGGDHNEQFF
TGTGCCAGCAGTGGGACTAGCGGGGGGGACCACAATGAGCAGTTCTTC
>.|TRBV16|TRBJ1-2|.
CASSQSGRVNYGYTF
TGTGCCAGCAGCCAATCGGGCAGGGTCAACTATGGCTACACCTTC
>.|TRBV12-3/TRBV12-4|TRBJ1-2|.
CASSPTDYYGYTF
TGTGCCAGCAGTCCGACTGACTACTATGGCTACACCTTC
>.|TRBV15|TRBJ2-6|.
CATSRGGGSGANVLTF
TGTGCCACCAGCAGAGGAGGGGGTTCTGGGGCCAACGTCCTGACTTTC
>TRBD1|TRBV7-9|TRBJ1-2|.
CASSHWDRANYGYTF
TGTGCCAGCAGCCACTGGGACAGGGCTAACTATGGCTACACCTTC
>.|TRBV5-1|TRBJ2-5|.
CASSLGGIVDSLKETQYF
TGCGCCAGCAGCTTGGGAGGGATAGTAGACTCACTCAAGGAGACCCAGTACTTC
>TRBD1|TRBV18|TRBJ2-7|.
CASSPDRSQEYF
TGTGCCAGCTCACCGGACAGGTCGCAGGAGTACTTC
>.|TRBV6-5|TRBJ1-6|.
CASSYRHSSYNSPLHF
TGTGCCAGCAGTTACCGACACTCCTCCTATAATTCACCCCTCCACTTT
>.|TRBV5-1|TRBJ1-1|.
CASSLVVRGNTEAFF
TGCGCCAGCAGCTTGGTCGTCAGGGGAAACACTGAAGCTTTCTTT
>TRBD1|TRBV7-2|TRBJ1-2|.
CASSLVAQGAYGYTF
TGTGCCAGCAGCTTAGTTGCGCAGGGGGCCTATGGCTACACCTTC
>.|TRBV2|TRBJ1-6|.
CASSGSGLGTTSPLHF
TGTGCCAGCAGTGGGTCGGGGCTGGGGACTACTTCACCCCTCCACTTT
>TRBD1|TRBV15|TRBJ1-6|few
CATSRPPPGTGYNSPLHF
TGTGCCACCAGCAGACCCCCCCCTGGGACAGGCTATAATTCACCCCTCCACTTT
>.|TRBV10-3|TRBJ1-1|.
CAISESGGITEAFF
TGTGCCATCAGTGAATCAGGAGGGATCACTGAAGCTTTCTTT
>.|TRBV5-1|TRBJ1-4|.
CASSLPDRTEKLFF
TGCGCCAGCAGCTTGCCAGACAGGACTGAAAAACTGTTTTTT
>TRBD2|TRBV2|TRBJ2-5|.
CASSDSGGRETQYF
TGTGCCAGCAGCGATAGCGGGGGGAGAGAGACCCAGTACTTC
>TRBD1|TRBV19|TRBJ1-5|.
CASSTGQGVQPQHF
TGTGCCAGTAGTACCGGACAGGGGGTGCAGCCCCAGCATTTT
>.|TRBV5-3|TRBJ2-7|.
CARSLVGGPLSPEQYF
TGTGCCAGAAGCTTGGTAGGAGGACCCCTCTCCCCCGAGCAGTACTTC
>TRBD1|TRBV7-6|TRBJ2-5|.
CASSSGQGETQYF
TGTGCCAGCAGCTCCGGACAGGGAGAGACCCAGTACTTC
>TRBD2|TRBV5-6|TRBJ2-5|.
CASSTSGGPETQYF
TGTGCCAGCAGTACTAGCGGGGGGCCAGAGACCCAGTACTTC
>TRBD1|TRBV7-8|TRBJ2-1|.
CASSLSDRGRYNEQFF
TGTGCCAGCAGCTTATCGGACAGGGGTAGATACAATGAGCAGTTCTTC
>.|TRBV28|TRBJ1-4|.
CASREIHAKLFF
TGTGCCAGCAGGGAGATACATGCGAAACTGTTTTTT
>.|TRBV4-3|TRBJ1-6|.
CASSQEGGWQGRNSPLHF
TGCGCCAGCAGCCAAGAGGGGGGTTGGCAGGGTCGGAATTCACCCCTCCACTTT
>.|TRBV27|TRBJ1-5|.
CASSLGQLRPQHF
TGTGCCAGCAGTTTAGGCCAACTAAGGCCCCAGCATTTT
>.|TRBV11-2|TRBJ2-7|few
CASSYHGTPGYEQYF
TGTGCCAGCAGCTACCACGGGACTCCGGGCTACGAGCAGTACTTC
>.|TRBV7-8|TRBJ1-5|.
CASTPVSGGNQPQHF
TGTGCCAGCACCCCCGTATCGGGGGGCAATCAGCCCCAGCATTTT
>TRBD2|TRBV10-3|TRBJ2-1|.
CAISNPDGTSGGVYGEQFF
TGTGCCATCAGTAACCCCGACGGGACTAGCGGGGGGGTGTACGGTGAGCAGTTCTTC
>.|TRBV19|TRBJ1-2|.
CASSMRYGYTF
TGTGCCAGTAGTATGCGCTATGGCTACACCTTC
>TRBD1|TRBV28|TRBJ1-2|.
CASSSWGQTTNYGYTF
TGTGCCAGCAGTTCCTGGGGACAGACCACTAACTATGGCTACACCTTC
>TRBD2|TRBV3-1/TRBV3-2|TRBJ2-3|.
CASSQDLRGAAYF
TGTGCCAGCAGCCAAGATTTGCGGGGGGCGGCGTATTTT
>.|TRBV2|TRBJ1-5|once
CASGGVSGVDQPQHF
TGTGCCAGCGGGGGGGTCTCAGGGGTGGATCAGCCCCAGCATTTT
>.|TRBV6-1|TRBJ1-5|.
CASSEAGVNQPQHF
TGTGCCAGCAGTGAAGCAGGGGTTAATCAGCCCCAGCATTTT
>.|TRBV13|TRBJ2-7|.
CASRHSPAYEQYF
TGTGCCAGCAGACATTCACCAGCCTACGAGCAGTACTTC
>.|TRBV7-2|TRBJ1-1|.
CASSLQGLNTEAFF
TGTGCCAGCAGCTTACAGGGTTTGAACACTGAAGCTTTCTTT
>.|TRBV4-2|TRBJ2-1|once
CASSQDPYIARQNNEQFF
TGTGCCAGCAGCCAAGATCCTTATATAGCGAGACAAAACAATGAGCAGTTCTTC
>.|TRBV5-3|TRBJ2-1|.
CASPGVRSYNEQFF
TGTGCCAGCCCCGGGGTGAGGTCCTACAATGAGCAGTTCTTC
>.|TRBV6-6|TRBJ1-3|.
CASSYSIDSGNTIYF
TGTGCCAGCAGTTACTCGATAGACTCTGGAAACACCATATATTTT
>.|TRBV7-6|TRBJ2-3|.
CASRRRLGGRGLRRDTQYF
TGTGCCAGCAGACGACGCTTGGGTGGGCGGGGTTTAAGGAGGGATACGCAGTATTTT
>.|TRBV19|TRBJ1-1|.
CASSIQGNTEAFF
TGTGCCAGTAGTATACAGGGGAACACTGAAGCTTTCTTT
>TRBD1|TRBV7-9|TRBJ1-6|.
CASSSVDRAVRSPLHF
TGTGCCAGCAGCTCCGTGGACAGGGCGGTAAGGTCACCCCTCCACTTT